These 24 T cell receptor beta chains originate from one sample sequenced in a study of PD-1 blockade in mismatch repair-deficient tumors. TCRdb's table, derived via immunoSEQ multiplex PCR, lists solely in-frame clones and lacks some. The sample has 120,000 or so clones, 88% seen once. The sample consisted of peripheral blood, taken approximately 70 weeks after starting pembrolizumab. The receptors shown here come from an adult with mismatch repair-deficient cancer.

CDR3 bases: TGTGCCAGCAGTAAGGGGACTAGCGCCTACAATGAGCAGTTCTTC. Its translation is CASSKGTSAYNEQFF. The chain links TRBV6-1 to TRBJ2-1; 10 bases map to TRBD2. The CDR3 consists of 15 residues. V lost 5 bases to trimming and J lost 2 bases; unmatched junction nucleotides: 3. Germline V gives CDR1 MNHNS, CDR2 SASEGT.

Details on this clone: At one end the junction does not follow the germline gene, possibly because of a read error. The chain carries TRBV7-7 and TRBJ2-7; D tentatively fits TRBD1 or TRBD2 (5 bases each). There are 13 residues in the CDR3. Germline CDR1 and CDR2: SSHAT and FNYEAQ (reference sequence). The CDR3 region has the DNA TGTGCTAGCAGCCCAGGGACGGGCTACGAGCAGTACTTC. As protein: CASSPGTGYEQYF.

The V gene is TRBV6-6, the J gene TRBJ2-7; tentative D call: TRBD1 (5 bases). Trimming cost V 5 bases and J 0 bases, with 11 bases left between them. Germline V lookup: CDR1 MNHNY, CDR2 SVGAGI (reference sequence). This CDR3 spans 14 amino acids. The DNA for the CDR3 is TGTGCCAGCAGTGAGACAGAGAGCTCCTACGAGCAGTACTTC. This gives the protein CASSETESSYEQYF.

J is TRBJ2-3 and V is TRBV10-3, with 8 bases that match TRBD1. The CDR3 runs to 14 residues. The trim removed 0 bases at V and 4 bases at J, leaving 0 bases unmatched. Germline V gene lookup returns CDR1 ENHRY and CDR2 SYGVKD. CDR3 bases: TGTGCCATCAGTGAGTCGACAGGGGCAGATACGCAGTATTTT. It specifies CAISESTGADTQYF.

The chain carries TRBV14 and TRBJ2-2; a weak D match, TRBD1 (5 bases). V dropped 1 base and J dropped 1 base, with 7 bases sitting between them. Per germline, CDR1 SGHDN and CDR2 FVKESK. This CDR3 is 15 amino acids long. For the CDR3, the DNA is TGTGCCAGCAGCCAAGTAGGGGTGAACACCGGGGAGCTGTTTTTT. Translated: CASSQVGVNTGELFF. Variable domain in full (rest from reference TRBV14 and TRBJ2-2): EAGVTQFPSHSVIEKGQTVTLRCDPISGHDNLYWYRRVMGKEIKFLLHFVKESKQDESGMPNNRFLAERTGGTYSTLKVQPAELEDSGVYFCASSQVGVNTGELFFGEGSRLTVL.

The CDR3 DNA reads TGTGCCAGCAGCTTCCGGACTAGCGGGAGCCCCACCGGGGAGCTGTTTTTT. Protein product: CASSFRTSGSPTGELFF. V usage is TRBV11-2 and J usage is TRBJ2-2, with TRBD2 matching over 13 bases. CDR1 and CDR2 (germline): SGHAT, FQNNGV. The CDR3 totals 17 residues. Germline trimming cut 3 bases from V and 4 bases from J; bases unmatched to any gene: 5. Based on the CDR3 plus reference TRBV11-2 and TRBJ2-2, the full variable domain is EAGVAQSPRYKIIEKRQSVAFWCNPISGHATLYWYQQILGQGPKLLIQFQNNGVVDDSQLPKDRFSAERLKGVDSTLKIQPAKLEDSAVYLCASSFRTSGSPTGELFFGEGSRLTVL.

V and J are TRBV21-1 and TRBJ1-5. TRBV21-1 is termed a pseudogene. The CDR3 sequence is 15 residues long. CDR3 nucleotides: TGTGCCAGCAGCAAAGTAAAGGACTCCAATCAGCCCCAGCATTTT. It yields the protein CASSKVKDSNQPQHF.

The V and J genes are TRBV4-3 and TRBJ2-1, with D perhaps being TRBD1 or TRBD2 (5 bases each). The CDR3 has 16 residues. Germline CDR1 reads LGHNA; CDR2 reads YSLEER. Trimming removed 0 bases from V and 4 bases from J, with 13 bases in between. The CDR3 DNA reads TGCGCCAGCAGCCAAGATGGGGACCAGGGATACAATGAGCAGTTCTTC. It specifies CASSQDGDQGYNEQFF.

This clone was found once. V and J are TRBV6-5 and TRBJ2-1, with 10 bases fitting TRBD2. Germline V gives CDR1 MNHEY, CDR2 SVGAGI. This CDR3 has 16 amino acids. Trimming took 2 bases from V and 3 from J; bases not matched to a gene: 4. CDR3 sequence reads: CASSYHGTSVYNEQFF. CDR3 in DNA: TGTGCCAGCAGTTACCACGGGACTAGCGTCTACAATGAGCAGTTCTTC.

The chain recombines TRBV7-8 with TRBJ2-7; TRBD2 aligns across 15 bases. The germline CDR1 and CDR2 sequences are SGHVS and FQNEAQ. The CDR3 loop spans 21 amino acids. V shed 5 bases and J 2 bases; nucleotides not matched to a gene: 19. The CDR3 sequence: CASSLHHPGLAGGPVTYEQYF. DNA of the CDR3: TGTGCCAGCAGCCTACATCACCCCGGACTAGCGGGAGGGCCGGTTACCTACGAGCAGTACTTC.

The V and J genes are TRBV5-1 and TRBJ1-1; D gene uncertain. Germline V CDR1 and CDR2: SGHRS, YFSETQ. The V end lost 2 bases, the J end lost 4 bases, and 9 bases lay between the germline ends. This CDR3 has 13 residues. The CDR3 DNA reads as TGCGCCAGCAGCTTAAGGACGGGCACTGAAGCTTTCTTT. Its translation: CASSLRTGTEAFF.

This chain links TRBV27 with TRBJ2-2; TRBD1 matches 10 bases. With 2 bases clipped from V and 4 bases from J, the junction kept 4 bases outside the gene matches. CDR1 and CDR2 from the germline V gene are MNHEY and SMNVEV (reference sequence). This CDR3 has 16 residues. CDR3 sequence (DNA): TGTGCCAGCAGTTTAGGGACAGGGGCTACCACCGGGGAGCTGTTTTTT. As protein: CASSLGTGATTGELFF.

The chain joins TRBV7-2 to TRBJ2-1; TRBD2 is a possible D gene (6 bases). CDR3 size: 14 residues. V lost 2 bases to trimming and J lost 7 bases, with 12 bases between them. Per germline, CDR1 SGHTA and CDR2 FQGNSA. The CDR3 bases are TGTGCCAGCAGCTTATTAACTAGCCTAAATGAGCAGTTCTTC. It translates to CASSLLTSLNEQFF.

The chain combines TRBV19 with TRBJ2-1, with D unclear. The CDR3 is 16 amino acids. V shed 0 bases and J shed 0 bases, with 9 bases lying between them. Germline CDR1 reads LNHDA; CDR2 reads SQIVND (reference sequence). The CDR3 is CASSIDRPGSYNEQFF. In DNA, the CDR3 is TGTGCCAGTAGTATAGACCGACCGGGCTCCTACAATGAGCAGTTCTTC.

The chain is built from TRBV7-2 and TRBJ2-5; D is unresolved. This CDR3 has 14 amino acids. CDR1 and CDR2 (germline): SGHTA, FQGNSA. V was pared by 7 bases and J by 1 base, with 13 bases between. Here the CDR3 DNA reads TGTGCCAGCACGGAGCAGCCAAGCCAAGAGACCCAGTACTTC. This codes for CASTEQPSQETQYF.

The chain uses TRBV27 and TRBJ2-3; the match to TRBD2 covers 12 bases. The CDR3 is 15 amino acids. V shed 8 bases and J 0 bases; nucleotides not matched to a gene: 3. Looked up from germline, CDR1 is MNHEY and CDR2 is SMNVEV (reference sequence). The CDR3: CASLGLAGSTDTQYF. CDR3 nucleotide sequence: TGTGCCAGCCTAGGACTAGCGGGAAGCACAGATACGCAGTATTTT.

V and J are TRBV28 and TRBJ2-1, with D unresolved. The V gene lost 7 bases and the J gene lost 2 bases, with 12 bases spanning the gap. CDR1 is MDHEN and CDR2 is SYDVKM in the germline V gene. The CDR3 spans 14 residues. CDR3 coding DNA: TGTGCCAGCACCAAGCTTGCAGCCTACAATGAGCAGTTCTTC. It specifies CASTKLAAYNEQFF.

The V gene is TRBV7-8, the J gene TRBJ2-7, with unresolved D. This CDR3 has 11 residues. Trimming pared 3 bases from V and 6 bases from J, leaving 6 bases between. Germline CDR1 reads SGHVS; CDR2 reads FQNEAQ. In nucleotides, the CDR3 is TGTGCCAGCAGCTTGGCGGTCGAGCAGTACTTC. It is translated as CASSLAVEQYF.

This chain connects TRBV13 to TRBJ2-7; TRBD1 agrees at 7 bases. The CDR3 is 15 residues long. Germline values: CDR1 PRHDT, CDR2 FYEKMQ (reference sequence). Trimming took 1 base from V and 4 from J; bases not matched to a gene: 7. The CDR3 loop is CASSLATGRWYEQYF. The CDR3 coding sequence is TGTGCCAGCAGCTTAGCGACAGGGAGATGGTACGAGCAGTACTTC.

This rearrangement joins TRBV7-2 to TRBJ2-7, with a possible D match to TRBD2 (6 bases). CDR3 length equals 14 residues. Per germline, CDR1 SGHTA and CDR2 FQGNSA. Trimming took off 4 bases at V and 2 bases at J, with 12 bases between the two ends. This CDR3 is CASSSGAGTYEQYF. CDR3 bases: TGTGCCAGCAGCTCCGGCGCGGGGACCTACGAGCAGTACTTC.

V gene TRBV2 combines with J gene TRBJ1-2, with TRBD1 matching 9 bases. V shed 5 bases, J shed 7 bases, and the junction held 5 bases outside the gene matches. Germline values: CDR1 SNHLY, CDR2 FYNNEI. The length of the CDR3 is 13 residues. CDR3 DNA sequence: TGTGCCAGCAGTACACAGGGGGCTGTTGGCTACACCTTC. This codes for CASSTQGAVGYTF.

This clone was seen a single time. The chain combines TRBV11-2 with TRBJ1-3, with D hard to call. The germline gives CDR1 SGHAT, CDR2 FQNNGV. V lost 6 bases and J lost 0, with 9 bases in between. The CDR3 contains 14 residues. Written as DNA, the CDR3 is TGTGCCAGCAGGCAAGGAAACTCTGGAAACACCATATATTTT. It is translated as CASRQGNSGNTIYF.

The chain uses TRBV14 and TRBJ2-1; TRBD2 matches 7 bases. Germline trimming cut 0 bases from V and 2 bases from J; bases unmatched to any gene: 4. Germline assignment: CDR1 SGHDN and CDR2 FVKESK. This CDR3 has 16 residues. The CDR3 sequence: CASSQDSGGPYNEQFF. In nucleotides, the CDR3 is TGTGCCAGCAGCCAAGATTCGGGAGGTCCCTACAATGAGCAGTTCTTC.

This chain joins TRBV13 and TRBJ2-7; 7 nucleotides line up with TRBD2. V trimming: 6 bases; J trimming: 3 bases; junction bases outside the gene matches: 5. This CDR3 is built from 13 residues. The germline gives CDR1 PRHDT, CDR2 FYEKMQ (reference sequence). CDR3 sequence (DNA): TGTGCCAGCAGGGCTAGCGGAAACTACGAGCAGTACTTC. Encoded protein: CASRASGNYEQYF.